These T cell receptor beta chains were read from a single sample in a study of vaccination effects on CD4 cells after COVID-19. Their target antigens are unknown. The method was immunoSEQ multiplex PCR; TCRdb's version includes in-frame clones alone and lacks a portion of them. This repertoire shows tens of thousands of clones, approximately 70% found once; its top ten account for 9.1%. Sequences were derived from CD4+ T cells from PBMCs cultured with HCoV-NL63 spike peptides, sampled before COVID-19 vaccination. The receptors shown here come from a human donor who received a COVID-19 vaccine. Each CDR3 is given with its conserved first and last residue. The D gene is left open where the match is weak. Some rows mark clone size as missing; the rest say once, few, many or name a class of expanded clone.

clone size,J gene,V gene,D gene,CDR3 DNA,CDR3 protein
-,TRBJ2-7,TRBV27,-,TGTGCCAGCAGCCCTACGGGACACGATAGGAGCGAGCAGTACTTC,CASSPTGHDRSEQYF
once,TRBJ1-2,TRBV27,-,TGTGCCAGCAGTTTCAAGGGACACTATGGCTACACCTTC,CASSFKGHYGYTF
-,TRBJ2-3,TRBV5-1,-,TGCGCCAGCAGCCTCGAGCGGAGAAGCACAGATACGCAGTATTTT,CASSLERRSTDTQYF
once,TRBJ1-1,TRBV11-3,-,TGTGCCAGCAGCTTAGACGCTAAAACACCTGAAGCTTTCTTT,CASSLDAKTPEAFF
once,TRBJ2-1,TRBV19,-,TGTGCCAGTAGGGAGACCGGGACACCTGAGCAGTTCTTC,CASRETGTPEQFF
-,TRBJ2-5,TRBV7-6,-,TGTGCCAGCAGCCCCCAAGAGACCCAGTACTTC,CASSPQETQYF
-,TRBJ2-3,TRBV18,TRBD2,TGTGCCAGCTCACCCATGTTAGCGGGGGGCCACACAGATACGCAGTATTTT,CASSPMLAGGHTDTQYF
-,TRBJ2-7,TRBV5-1,-,TGCGCCAGCAGCTTCTCGGACGGCTCCTACGAGCAGTACTTC,CASSFSDGSYEQYF
-,TRBJ2-2,TRBV19,TRBD1,TGTGCCAGTAGTTACAGGGGCACCGGGGAGCTGTTTTTT,CASSYRGTGELFF
-,TRBJ2-1,TRBV4-1,-,TGCGCCAGCAGAGGAACCATACTAGTTCCCAATGAGCAGTTCTTC,CASRGTILVPNEQFF
-,TRBJ1-6,TRBV4-2,-,TGTGCCAGCAGCCCGGGCCGGTATCCTCAACCTTCACCCCTCCACTTT,CASSPGRYPQPSPLHF
-,TRBJ2-5,TRBV5-1,TRBD2,TGCGCCAGCAGCTTGCAAAACAGTGGGGGGGTCGAGACCCAGTACTTC,CASSLQNSGGVETQYF
-,TRBJ2-1,TRBV6-6,TRBD2,TGTGCCAGCAAGGGACTAGCTCACGATGAGCAGTTCTTC,CASKGLAHDEQFF
-,TRBJ1-6,TRBV5-1,TRBD1,TGCGCCAGCAGCTTGGTGACAGGGGTGGTAGATTCACCCCTCCACTTT,CASSLVTGVVDSPLHF
-,TRBJ2-1,TRBV5-1,TRBD1,TGCGCCAGCAGCCCCAAGGGACAGGGGGTTTTGGGGGGGGCTTTGGGCAATGAGCAGTTCTTC,CASSPKGQGVLGGALGNEQFF
-,TRBJ2-5,TRBV5-5,TRBD2,TGTGCCAGCAGCGGAGGACCGGGACTAGCGGGGGGGCGGGAGACCCAGTACTTC,CASSGGPGLAGGRETQYF
-,TRBJ1-3,TRBV18,-,TGTGCCAGCTCACCAGGACAGAGAAACACCATATATTTT,CASSPGQRNTIYF
-,TRBJ2-7,TRBV2,TRBD2,TGTGCCAGCAGTGGGACTAGCGGGCTCGAGCAGTACTTC,CASSGTSGLEQYF
few,TRBJ2-1,TRBV15,TRBD2,TGTGCCACCAGCAGTGAAGCGGGGTACAATGAGCAGTTCTTC,CATSSEAGYNEQFF
once,TRBJ1-6,TRBV7-8,-,TGTGCCAGCAGCTTACGTCGGCCAGCTAATTCACCCCTCCACTTT,CASSLRRPANSPLHF
-,TRBJ2-2,TRBV23-1,TRBD1,TGCGCCAGCACCCCGGGACAGGGAAACACCGGGGAGCTGTTTTTT,CASTPGQGNTGELFF
-,TRBJ2-2,TRBV6-4,-,TGTGCCAGCAGCCCGGGACCTTCACCTACCGGGGAGCTGTTTTTT,CASSPGPSPTGELFF
-,TRBJ2-1,TRBV6-5,TRBD2,TGTGCCAGCAGCCCCGGAGGGAGGGCCTCGTATGAGCAGTTCTTC,CASSPGGRASYEQFF
-,TRBJ1-2,TRBV7-9,TRBD1,TGTGCCAGCAGCCGGACAGGGGCTAACTATGGCTACACCTTC,CASSRTGANYGYTF
few,TRBJ1-1,TRBV2,-,TGTGCCAGCAGTGAAGGCTGGGACATTCCGAACACTGAAGCTTTCTTT,CASSEGWDIPNTEAFF
-,TRBJ1-1,TRBV2,-,TGTGCCAGCAGGCAGGGCGCGATGAACACTGAAGCTTTCTTT,CASRQGAMNTEAFF
-,TRBJ2-1,TRBV6-4,TRBD2,TGTGTCAGCAGTGACGGACTAGCGGGCGGCAATGAGCAGTTCTTC,CVSSDGLAGGNEQFF
-,TRBJ2-7,TRBV20-1,-,TGCAGTGCTAGGTACTCCTACGAGCAGTACTTC,CSARYSYEQYF
few,TRBJ2-1,TRBV5-1,-,TGCGCCAGCAGCTCAAACAATGAGCAGTTCTTC,CASSSNNEQFF
-,TRBJ2-6,TRBV2,-,TGTGCCAGCAGCGGACCTTACCACTCTGGGGCCAACGTCCTGACTTTC,CASSGPYHSGANVLTF
-,TRBJ2-5,TRBV21-1,-,TGTGCCAGCAGCAAAGAGGCGGGACACCCAACCAAAGAGACCCAGTACTTC,CASSKEAGHPTKETQYF
few,TRBJ2-7,TRBV2,-,TGTGCCAGCAGTGACCGACAGCCCTACGAGCAGTACTTC,CASSDRQPYEQYF
-,TRBJ2-1,TRBV11-3,-,TGTGCCAGCAGCTTAAATCAGGCAAACAATGAGCAGTTCTTC,CASSLNQANNEQFF
once,TRBJ2-2,TRBV6-5,TRBD1,TGTGCCAGCAGCCGGGGACAGTCGAACACCGGGGAGCTGTTTTTT,CASSRGQSNTGELFF
few,TRBJ2-2,TRBV4-1,-,TGCGCCAGCAGCCAAGAAACGAACACCGGGGAGCTGTTTTTT,CASSQETNTGELFF
-,TRBJ1-4,TRBV11-2,-,TGTGCCAGCAGATTGGGGAGGGGCAGGGCAAATGAAAAACTGTTTTTT,CASRLGRGRANEKLFF
-,TRBJ2-1,TRBV9,-,TGTGCCAGCAGCGTAGGGACAGCCTTATCCTACAATGAGCAGTTCTTC,CASSVGTALSYNEQFF
-,TRBJ1-3,TRBV5-1,-,TGCGCCAGCAGCTTGGACCCCCTTTTGGACTCTGGAAACACCATATATTTT,CASSLDPLLDSGNTIYF
-,TRBJ2-5,TRBV7-6,-,TGTGCCAGCAGCCCCCGGACCCGGGGCACGGGAGAGACCCAGTACTTC,CASSPRTRGTGETQYF
-,TRBJ1-2,TRBV19,-,TGTGCCAGTTCCTCTAACAGGGCTAACTATGGCTACACCTTC,CASSSNRANYGYTF
-,TRBJ2-3,TRBV11-3,-,TGTGCCAGCAGCTTAGATACAGGGCCCCCCCAGTATTTT,CASSLDTGPPQYF
-,TRBJ1-6,TRBV27,TRBD1,TGTGCCAGCAGTCTGCGACAGGGAGGTTCACCCCTCCACTTT,CASSLRQGGSPLHF
-,TRBJ1-2,TRBV15,TRBD1,TGTGCCACCAGCAGGGACAGGGCTTCTGGCTACACCTTC,CATSRDRASGYTF
-,TRBJ1-3,TRBV7-2,-,TGTGCCAGCAGCTTAGGAGGGGCTGGAAACACCATATATTTT,CASSLGGAGNTIYF
-,TRBJ1-1,TRBV4-2,TRBD1,TGTGCCAGCAGCCAAGATCCGGGACAGGGGAACACTGAAGCTTTCTTT,CASSQDPGQGNTEAFF
once,TRBJ2-7,TRBV19,TRBD1,TGTGCCAGTAGTATAGAACAGGGGCCCTACGAGCAGTACTTC,CASSIEQGPYEQYF
-,TRBJ2-3,TRBV30,-,TGTGCCTGGAGTCGGGGTTCCGGGGATACGCAGTATTTT,CAWSRGSGDTQYF
-,TRBJ2-3,TRBV7-7,TRBD1,TGTGCCAGCAGCTCGGGACAGGGGGCCACAGATACGCAGTATTTT,CASSSGQGATDTQYF
-,TRBJ2-5,TRBV4-1,-,TGCGCCAGCAGCCAAGGGATCAGGGAGCAGACCCAGTACTTC,CASSQGIREQTQYF
-,TRBJ2-1,TRBV5-1,-,TGCGCCAGCAGCTTAGGCCTAAACGGTGGGTACAATGAGCAGTTCTTC,CASSLGLNGGYNEQFF
-,TRBJ2-1,TRBV6-4,-,TGTGCCAGCAGTGACTCTGGGTACAATGAGCAGTTCTTC,CASSDSGYNEQFF
-,TRBJ1-5,TRBV19,TRBD1,TGTGCCAGTAGGAACCCGGGACAGGGATATCATCAGCCCCAGCATTTT,CASRNPGQGYHQPQHF
-,TRBJ2-1,TRBV5-4,-,TGTGCCAGCAGCGCCGGTGGGGGCGGGTCAACCCCCAATGAGCAGTTCTTC,CASSAGGGGSTPNEQFF
-,TRBJ1-2,TRBV24-1,TRBD1,TGTGCCACCAGTGAAAATACAGGGGTTGATGGCTACACCTTC,CATSENTGVDGYTF
once,TRBJ2-1,TRBV18,-,TGTGCCAGCTCACGCCCGGGGGCCTACAATGAGCAGTTCTTC,CASSRPGAYNEQFF